Below are 12 T cell receptor beta chains sequenced from a single sample in a study of cytomegalovirus exposure and HLA in healthy donors. Primers: 60 Vbeta forward and 13 Jbeta reverse. Using immunoSEQ multiplex PCR, the repertoire was profiled, and TCRdb retains in-frame clones only, with some absent. Of fewer than 150,000 clones in the sample, approximately 79% were seen once. The sample consisted of PBMCs. These receptors originate from a man over 45 in good health and CMV-seropositive.

The gene calls are TRBV19 and TRBJ2-3, with 10 bases aligning to TRBD2. The germline V gene has CDR1 LNHDA and CDR2 SQIVND (reference sequence). This CDR3 contains 17 residues. V shed 1 base and J 3 bases; nucleotides not matched to a gene: 7. The CDR3 protein is CASSIGTSGRGTDTQYF. The CDR3 DNA sequence: TGTGCCAGTAGTATAGGGACTAGCGGAAGGGGGACAGATACGCAGTATTTT.

This clone was seen a handful of times. The V and J genes are TRBV15 and TRBJ2-7; 9 bases are shared with TRBD2. From germline, CDR1 is LNHNV and CDR2 YYDKDF (reference sequence). The CDR3 covers 15 residues. The J segment lost 5 bases and the V segment lost 0 bases, leaving 5 bases of the junction unmatched. CDR3 in amino acids: CATSRDRAGGHEQYF. In DNA, the CDR3 is TGTGCCACCAGCAGAGATCGGGCGGGGGGGCACGAGCAGTACTTC.

V gene TRBV10-3 combines with J gene TRBJ1-5, with 11 bases aligning to TRBD1. V lost 8 bases, J lost 5 bases, and 2 bases stayed unmatched. CDR1 and CDR2 (germline): ENHRY, SYGVKD. This CDR3 comprises 13 residues. This CDR3 reads CAIGQGADQPQHF. The CDR3 DNA follows: TGTGCCATCGGACAGGGGGCCGATCAGCCCCAGCATTTT.

This chain uses TRBV28 with TRBJ1-5; D remains unclear. The V end was cut by 5 bases, the J end by 0 bases, with 17 bases between. There are 17 residues in the CDR3. Looked up from germline, CDR1 is MDHEN and CDR2 is SYDVKM. CDR3 sequence: CASSPPTRLYSNQPQHF. CDR3 coding DNA: TGTGCCAGCAGTCCGCCCACGAGGTTGTATAGCAATCAGCCCCAGCATTTT. Full variable domain (rest looked up from reference TRBV28 and TRBJ1-5): DVKVTQSSRYLVKRTGEKVFLECVQDMDHENMFWYRQDPGLGLRLIYFSYDVKMKEKGDIPEGYSVSREKKERFSLILESASTNQTSMYLCASSPPTRLYSNQPQHFGDGTRLSIL.

The J gene is TRBJ2-5, the V gene TRBV5-1, with 9 bases matching TRBD1. This CDR3 spans 15 amino acids. Germline V CDR1 and CDR2: SGHRS, YFSETQ. V was clipped by 3 bases and J by 5 bases; unmatched bases: 8. In nucleotides, the CDR3 is TGCGCCAGCAGCTATTGGGACAGGGAGCCGGAGACCCAGTACTTC. Protein sequence: CASSYWDREPETQYF.

V gene TRBV27 combines with J gene TRBJ2-5; a weak D match, TRBD1 (6 bases). The end of the DNA aligns better with TRBJ2-7, so the J call may be wrong. The CDR3 is 14 residues long. Germline V gene data show CDR1 as MNHEY and CDR2 as SMNVEV (reference sequence). The CDR3 DNA sequence: TGTGCCAGCAGTTTATCAACAGGGCCCTACGAGCAGTACTTC. Translated: CASSLSTGPYEQYF.

The chain employs TRBV5-4 and TRBJ2-5; tentatively, D is TRBD1 (6 bases). V was trimmed by 3 bases and J by 1 base, leaving 10 bases between them. This CDR3 has 14 residues. Looked up from germline, CDR1 is SGHNT and CDR2 is YYREEE (reference sequence). The CDR3 DNA reads as TGTGCCAGCAGCTCCGGACAGAGCCAAGAGACCCAGTACTTC. Its protein product is CASSSGQSQETQYF.

CDR3 bases: TGTGCCAGCAGTGAATGGGGCGACAGGCGGTTCTTC. It codes for CASSEWGDRRFF. This sequence joins TRBV2 and TRBJ2-1; possibly TRBD1 for D (6 bases). The CDR3 sequence is 12 residues long. Germline CDR1 reads SNHLY; CDR2 reads FYNNEI. Trimming removed 2 bases at V and 15 bases at J, with 14 bases between.

The V and J genes are TRBV6-1 and TRBJ2-7; TRBD2 agrees at 12 bases. V dropped 3 bases and J dropped 6; count of bases not matched to a gene: 6. Germline V gene lookup returns CDR1 MNHNS and CDR2 SASEGT. The CDR3 extends over 15 amino acids. The CDR3 sequence is CASSEGLAGPPEQYF. In DNA form, the CDR3 reads TGTGCCAGCAGTGAGGGACTAGCGGGCCCACCCGAGCAGTACTTC.

The V gene is TRBV7-2, the J gene TRBJ2-7; TRBD2 agrees at 7 bases. Trimming cost V 6 bases and J 7 bases; bases outside gene matches: 12. The CDR3 length is 14 residues. Germline V CDR1 and CDR2: SGHTA, FQGNSA. DNA of the CDR3: TGTGCCAGCAGAGCGGAAGCGGGAAGATCTGAGCAGTACTTC. Amino acid sequence: CASRAEAGRSEQYF.

V is TRBV7-2 and J is TRBJ2-2; the match to TRBD2 covers 8 bases. The junction had 8 bases not matched to a gene; V was cut back by 5 bases and J by 6 bases. CDR3 length: 15 residues. From germline, CDR1 is SGHTA and CDR2 FQGNSA. CDR3 bases: TGTGCCAGCAGCCATGAGCGGGGGAATCCCGGGGAGCTGTTTTTT. This codes for CASSHERGNPGELFF.

The chain couples TRBV7-2 to TRBJ2-7, with 7 bases aligning to TRBD1. Germline trimming cut 6 bases from V and 3 bases from J; bases unmatched to any gene: 5. The CDR3 has 13 residues. The germline CDR1 and CDR2 sequences are SGHTA and FQGNSA. The CDR3 coding sequence is TGTGCCAGCAGTACAGGGGCAGGCTACGAGCAGTACTTC. Translated: CASSTGAGYEQYF.